These T cell receptor beta chains were read from a single sample in a study of blood T cells in healthy people across ages. TCRdb processed the 5' RACE reads anew with MiXCR; each CDR3 protein has one entry. In the table there are 700,000 or so distinct CDR3 sequences, about 20% of which are singletons. Source material: blood. The receptors were gathered from a man between 65 and 80 years old in good health. Each CDR3 is given with its conserved first and last residue. D genes are given only for firm matches. The size field is filled for only some rows; it gives once, few, many or a size class.

CDR3 DNA,CDR3 protein,J gene,V gene,clone size,D gene
TGCGCCAGCAGCCAGACCGGACAGGGGAACGAAAAACTGTTTTTT,CASSQTGQGNEKLFF,TRBJ1-4,TRBV4-1,.,TRBD1
TGTGCCAGCAGCCATAGCGGGGGGGCTGAAGATACGCAGTATTTT,CASSHSGGAEDTQYF,TRBJ2-3,TRBV3-1,many,TRBD2
TGTGCCAGCAGCCAAGACCCTAGCGGGGGATACAATGAGCAGTTCTTC,CASSQDPSGGYNEQFF,TRBJ2-1,TRBV3-1,many,TRBD2
TGTGCCAGCAGCTTAGGGTCAGCAAGGAACACTGAAGCTTTCTTT,CASSLGSARNTEAFF,TRBJ1-1,TRBV7-2,.,.
TGTGCCAGCACCTCCGAAAAATATCTATGGGGCTACACCTTC,CASTSEKYLWGYTF,TRBJ1-2,TRBV12-3/TRBV12-4,.,.
TGTGCCAGCAGCCAAGGGGCAGCCAAGAACACTGAAGCTTTCTTT,CASSQGAAKNTEAFF,TRBJ1-1,TRBV3-1,.,.
TGTGCCAGCAGTGATTACAAGGAGGGGGCGCTGACTAATGAAAAACTGTTTTTT,CASSDYKEGALTNEKLFF,TRBJ1-4,TRBV6-1,few,TRBD1
TGCGCCAGCAGCTCCTCCTCCCTGAACACTGAAGCTTTCTTT,CASSSSSLNTEAFF,TRBJ1-1,TRBV5-1,few,.
TGTGCCAGCAGCCAAGATGGGACAGGACACTACTATGGCTACACCTTC,CASSQDGTGHYYGYTF,TRBJ1-2,TRBV3-1,few,TRBD1
TGTGCCAGCAGCCCTTTTGGTCCCGGCACCGGGGAGCTGTTTTTT,CASSPFGPGTGELFF,TRBJ2-2,TRBV28,.,.
TGTGCCAGCAGTGCTTGGGATTACCCGTGGGAGCAGTACTTC,CASSAWDYPWEQYF,TRBJ2-7,TRBV25-1,.,.
TGTGCCAGCAGCTTATCGTTGGACAGAGACTACGAGCAGTACTTC,CASSLSLDRDYEQYF,TRBJ2-7,TRBV11-2,.,.
TGTGCCAGCAGCCCCCGGACTAGCGGGTTTTACACAGATACGCAGTATTTT,CASSPRTSGFYTDTQYF,TRBJ2-3,TRBV7-2,few,TRBD2
TGCGCCAGCAGCCAAGATTCGGGGGTACGGGAGACCCAGTACTTC,CASSQDSGVRETQYF,TRBJ2-5,TRBV4-1,once,.
TGTGCCAGCAGCGCGAGGACGGGTCCAGAGACCCAGTACTTC,CASSARTGPETQYF,TRBJ2-5,TRBV7-2,few,.
TGTGCCAGCAGCTTAGAGAGACTAGCGGGGGACTCCTACAATGAGCAGTTCTTC,CASSLERLAGDSYNEQFF,TRBJ2-1,TRBV7-9,few,TRBD2
TGTGCCAGTAGCACGGACAGGGACATGGGAAACACCATATATTTT,CASSTDRDMGNTIYF,TRBJ1-3,TRBV19,.,TRBD1
TGCAGCTTGCGGGGTACCACCGGAAACATTCAGTACTTC,CSLRGTTGNIQYF,TRBJ2-4,TRBV20-1,.,.
TGCGCCAGCAGCCAAGACCTGCAGAACACTGAAGCTTTCTTT,CASSQDLQNTEAFF,TRBJ1-1,TRBV4-1,.,.
TGTGCCAGCAGCTTACGGCAGGGGTCCGGGGTCTATGGCTACACCTTC,CASSLRQGSGVYGYTF,TRBJ1-2,TRBV11-2,many,.
TGTGCCAGCAGGGTAGGGGTGAACACTGAAGCTTTCTTT,CASRVGVNTEAFF,TRBJ1-1,TRBV12-3/TRBV12-4,.,.
TGCAGCGCTGGTTGGGGGGGTGGGGCCAACGTCCTGACTTTC,CSAGWGGGANVLTF,TRBJ2-6,TRBV29-1,few,TRBD2
TGTGCCAGCAGCTCGGGTGGTAGCGGGGGCCCCCTGTATGAGCAGTTCTTC,CASSSGGSGGPLYEQFF,TRBJ2-1,TRBV5-4,.,TRBD2
TGTGCCAGCAGCTTAAAACCCCTAGCGGGAGTCTCGTTCAATGAGCAGTTCTTC,CASSLKPLAGVSFNEQFF,TRBJ2-1,TRBV7-3,few,TRBD2
TGTGCCCCGGACTGGGGGGCGGGGAATAACACTGAAGCTTTCTTT,CAPDWGAGNNTEAFF,TRBJ1-1,TRBV25-1,few,.
TGTGCCAGCAGCATCTTCACCACCGGGGAGCTGTTTTTT,CASSIFTTGELFF,TRBJ2-2,TRBV7-2,few,.
TGCGCCAGCGGCAAAGAGGAGCTGAACATTCAGTACTTC,CASGKEELNIQYF,TRBJ2-4,TRBV5-1,many,.
TGCGCCAGCAGCAACCAAGCTTGGGGGAGCGGGGGATCGGATGAGCAGTTCTTC,CASSNQAWGSGGSDEQFF,TRBJ2-1,TRBV4-1,.,TRBD2
TGTGCCAGCAGTCCCCACGACAGGGGGAGGAACGAGCAGTACTTC,CASSPHDRGRNEQYF,TRBJ2-7,TRBV28,.,TRBD1
TGCAGTGCTAGAGATTGGAAGGGCAACACTGAAGCTTTCTTT,CSARDWKGNTEAFF,TRBJ1-1,TRBV20-1,few,.
TGTGCCAGCAGCTTGGGCGTAGGGACAGGGTGGTCTGGGGCCAACGTCCTGACTTTC,CASSLGVGTGWSGANVLTF,TRBJ2-6,TRBV7-2,medium-sized,TRBD1
TGTGCCATCAGCGGACAGGGGGCTGATGGAGATACGCAGTATTTT,CAISGQGADGDTQYF,TRBJ2-3,TRBV10-3,.,TRBD1
TGTGCCAGCAGCTCCGGGGCGCTGACCAATGAGCAGTTCTTC,CASSSGALTNEQFF,TRBJ2-1,TRBV6-5,once,.
TGTGCCAGCAGTGAAGGGACTAGCGGGACAGATGAGCAGTTCTTC,CASSEGTSGTDEQFF,TRBJ2-1,TRBV2,.,TRBD2
TGCGCCAGCAGCCAAGATTTAGCGGGGGCGTACGAGCAGTACTTC,CASSQDLAGAYEQYF,TRBJ2-7,TRBV4-1,.,TRBD2
TGTGCCAGCAGTAACAGGGGCAAGAATTACGAGCAGTACTTC,CASSNRGKNYEQYF,TRBJ2-7,TRBV12-3/TRBV12-4,.,TRBD1
TGTGCCAGCAGCTTATGGGGCAGGGGCAAGAACACAGATACGCAGTATTTT,CASSLWGRGKNTDTQYF,TRBJ2-3,TRBV7-9,few,.
TGTGCCAGCAGCCGCTCACTAGCGGGAGGGCGGAATGAGCAGTTCTTC,CASSRSLAGGRNEQFF,TRBJ2-1,TRBV14,.,TRBD2
TGTGTCAGCAGTACAGGAGGCTATGGCTACACCTTC,CVSSTGGYGYTF,TRBJ1-2,TRBV12-3/TRBV12-4,.,.
TGTGCCAGCAGCCACCGGGACAGTCATCAGCCCCAGCATTTT,CASSHRDSHQPQHF,TRBJ1-5,TRBV12-3/TRBV12-4,.,TRBD1
TGTGCCAGCAGCGCTAGGGGACAGAGTAACACCGGGGAGCTGTTTTTT,CASSARGQSNTGELFF,TRBJ2-2,TRBV11-1,.,TRBD1
TGTGCCAGCGGAACGGGGGTTGGCGAGCAGTACTTC,CASGTGVGEQYF,TRBJ2-7,TRBV27,.,.
TGTGCCAGCAGCCAAGATCACAGGGGGACTGAAGCTTTCTTT,CASSQDHRGTEAFF,TRBJ1-1,TRBV3-1,few,TRBD1
TGTGCCAGCAGTTACTCGAGGGGGGCTTACTCCTACGAGCAGTACTTC,CASSYSRGAYSYEQYF,TRBJ2-7,TRBV6-5,.,.
TGCAGTGCTAGAGTGTTGGGATATCTATCGGATACGCAGTATTTT,CSARVLGYLSDTQYF,TRBJ2-3,TRBV20-1,.,.
TGCAGCGTTGAAGATGGTCCAGGGGCCTACAATGAGCAGTTCTTC,CSVEDGPGAYNEQFF,TRBJ2-1,TRBV29-1,few,.
TGTGCCAGCTCACCAATCCAGGGTGGCTACACCTTC,CASSPIQGGYTF,TRBJ1-2,TRBV18,many,.
TGCAGCGTTGGGGATCAAACAGGGGGGAACACTGAAGCTTTCTTT,CSVGDQTGGNTEAFF,TRBJ1-1,TRBV29-1,.,TRBD1
TGCGCCAGCAGCCCCGGGACAATGCCTAGTGCGGCTTTCTTT,CASSPGTMPSAAFF,TRBJ1-1,TRBV5-1,.,.
TGTGCCAGCAGCCCAGAAGTCCTGACAGATACGCAGTATTTT,CASSPEVLTDTQYF,TRBJ2-3,TRBV7-2,few,.
TGTGACAGCCACGACGACAGGGGCGTCCCAAGTAGGACTGAAGCTTTCTTT,CDSHDDRGVPSRTEAFF,TRBJ1-1,TRBV2,.,TRBD1
TGTGCCACCAGTGGCGGGACAGCGAACACTGAAGCTTTCTTT,CATSGGTANTEAFF,TRBJ1-1,TRBV24-1,.,TRBD1
TGTGCCAGCAGACAAAAGAGCTCTGGAAACACCATATATTTT,CASRQKSSGNTIYF,TRBJ1-3,TRBV11-3,.,.
TGTGCCACCAGTGAAAAGCGGGGGTTGCAAGAGACCCAGTACTTC,CATSEKRGLQETQYF,TRBJ2-5,TRBV24-1,.,TRBD2